A single sample gave rise to the 8 T cell receptor beta chains below, sequenced in a study of monozygotic twins with inflammatory bowel disease. TCRdb reprocessed the 5' RACE reads and reports one entry per CDR3 protein, with no DNA. The repertoire table contains roughly 320,000 distinct CDR3 sequences. Sequencing used blood. The receptors here all came from a human donor with ulcerative colitis or Crohn's disease, or a healthy co-twin of an affected twin (not recorded which).

V gene TRBV6-5 combines with J gene TRBJ2-7; checking the TCRdb D call of TRBD1 is not possible without DNA. The CDR3 is 12 residues long. Germline V CDR1 and CDR2: MNHEY, SVGAGI. CDR3 amino acids: CASSNRGSEQYF.

This chain uses TRBV6-1 with TRBJ2-7; the D gene TCRdb calls, TRBD1, cannot be checked with no DNA. The CDR3 has 14 residues. Germline V gene sequence: CDR1 MNHNS, CDR2 SASEGT. This CDR3 reads CASSDRVPSYEQYF.

V is TRBV12-3 or TRBV12-4 and J is TRBJ1-3; TCRdb outputs TRBD1, but without DNA this stays unchecked. The CDR3 spans 16 residues. The chain's CDR3 is CASSFRPGPSGNTIYF.

Here the CDR3 reads CASSLARGNQPQHF. J is TRBJ1-5 and V is TRBV7-2; TCRdb's assignment of TRBD1 cannot be checked, as there is no DNA. Germline V gene data show CDR1 as SGHTA and CDR2 as FQGNSA. The CDR3 runs 14 residues.

CDR3 region: CASSSGYGNEQFF. This chain joins TRBV7-3 and TRBJ2-1. Germline assignment: CDR1 SGHTA and CDR2 FQGTGA. The CDR3 has 13 residues.

The chain carries TRBV7-2 and TRBJ2-5; TCRdb's assignment of TRBD2 cannot be checked, as there is no DNA. The CDR3 spans 16 residues. CDR1 and CDR2 from the germline V gene are SGHTA and FQGNSA. This CDR3 reads CASSKREGGVQETQYF.

This sequence joins TRBV23-1 and TRBJ2-2; the TRBD2 assignment by TCRdb is unverifiable without DNA. TRBV23-1 is given ORF status, its function remaining uncertain. The CDR3 sequence is 15 residues long. CDR3 region: CASSQWGGNTGELFF.

The J gene is TRBJ2-4, the V gene TRBV15; TCRdb's assignment of TRBD1 cannot be checked, as there is no DNA. CDR1 and CDR2 (germline): LNHNV, YYDKDF (reference sequence). The CDR3 has 14 residues. CDR3 loop: CATRGGVGKNIQYF. The full variable domain, its missing parts supplied by reference TRBV15 and TRBJ2-4, is DAMVIQNPRYQVTQFGKPVTLSCSQTLNHNVMYWYQQKSSQAPKLLFHYYDKDFNNEADTPDNFQSRRPNTSFCFLDIRSPGLGDTAMYLCATRGGVGKNIQYFGAGTRLSVL.